Each of the 16 T cell receptor beta chains below was sequenced from the same sample in a study of metastatic and nonmetastatic thyroid tumors. Thyroid surgery was performed in patients who had received no treatment beforehand. TCRdb ran MiXCR on the PCR reads. The table includes about 22,000 clones, around 19% detected once. Sequenced: blood. The receptors were sampled from a male donor with papillary thyroid cancer or a benign thyroid nodule (not recorded which). Some clones in this sample may be carry-over from other donors' samples.

This clone was found many times. The chain links TRBV12-3 or TRBV12-4 to TRBJ1-4; D uncertain. Trimming removed 5 bases from V and 7 bases from J, with 17 bases in between. The CDR3 sequence is 15 residues long. CDR3 nucleotide sequence: TGTGCCAGCAGTCCGGAGGTTGTTTCGGGTGAAAAACTGTTTTTT. It translates to CASSPEVVSGEKLFF.

The chain recombines TRBV9 with TRBJ1-5; 9 bases agree with TRBD1. Per the germline V gene, CDR1 is SGDLS and CDR2 is YYNGEE. After removal of 4 bases from V and 3 bases from J, the junction contained 5 bases not matched to a gene. This CDR3 region has 15 residues. CDR3 residues: CASSQTGGDNQPQHF. In DNA form, the CDR3 reads TGTGCCAGCAGCCAGACAGGGGGTGACAATCAGCCCCAGCATTTT.

This clone was recorded at least ten times. The chain uses TRBV18 and TRBJ1-5; maybe TRBD1 (5 bases). Trimming left V 5 bases short and J 0 bases short, with 14 bases between. Germline CDR1 is KGHSH and CDR2 is LQKENI. The CDR3 is 16 amino acids. The CDR3: CASSSQDIYSNQPQHF. CDR3 sequence (DNA): TGTGCCAGCTCATCCCAGGACATTTATAGCAATCAGCCCCAGCATTTT.

This clone was recorded many times. V is TRBV20-1 and J is TRBJ2-1, with a possible D match to TRBD2 (6 bases). Per germline, CDR1 DFQATT and CDR2 SNEGSKA (reference sequence). The CDR3 has 15 residues. V lost 3 bases and J 0 bases, leaving 12 bases between the germline ends. The CDR3, as DNA: TGCAGTGCTAGTTCGGGCGGGAACTCCTACAATGAGCAGTTCTTC. This codes for CSASSGGNSYNEQFF.

By sample share, this clone is medium-sized. The chain carries TRBV10-3 and TRBJ2-1; no clear D gene. Looked up from germline, CDR1 is ENHRY and CDR2 is SYGVKD. This CDR3 is 12 amino acids long. V lost 1 base and J lost 7, with 5 bases in between. The DNA of the CDR3 is TGTGCCATCAGTGAGTTCCAGAATGAGCAGTTCTTC. Its protein product is CAISEFQNEQFF.

This clone was seen only a few times. This sequence joins TRBV27 and TRBJ2-2, with D hard to call. This CDR3 region has 13 residues. Germline loops: CDR1 MNHEY, CDR2 SMNVEV (reference sequence). Trimming took 7 bases from V and 7 from J, leaving 13 bases between them. The CDR3 spells CASNVGPSGELFF. As DNA, the CDR3 is TGTGCCAGCAACGTCGGACCCAGCGGGGAGCTGTTTTTT.

This clone is classed as medium-sized. A much larger clone differs from this one at a single base, so this may be a read error. The V call is TRBV19, the J call TRBJ2-7; no reliable D call. The V and J ends lost 3 bases and 3 bases respectively, with 6 bases between them. The CDR3 loop spans 12 amino acids. Per the germline V gene, CDR1 is LNHDA and CDR2 is SQIVND (reference sequence). For the CDR3, the DNA is TGTGCCAGTAGTATGCCCTTCTACGAGCAGTACTTC. Translated, it gives CASSMPFYEQYF.

This clone was seen ten or more times. The chain has TRBV29-1 and TRBJ2-5, with TRBD1 as a possible D gene (5 bases). The CDR3 is 14 residues long. Trimming pared 4 bases from V and 1 base from J, leaving 13 bases between. The germline V gene encodes CDR1 SQVTM and CDR2 ANQGSEA. The CDR3 sequence is CSVAPRQLQETQYF. The CDR3, as DNA: TGCAGCGTTGCCCCCCGACAGCTCCAAGAGACCCAGTACTTC.

Of note for this clone: One end of the junction does not line up with germline, which may come from a read error. The CDR3 reads CASMPDGGVTAYDQYF. As DNA, the CDR3 is TGTGCCAGCATGCCAGATGGGGGAGTGACGGCCTACGATCAGTACTTC. The chain links TRBV11-1 to TRBJ2-7, with D perhaps given as TRBD1 or TRBD2 (5 bases each). Germline V gene sequence: CDR1 SGHAT, CDR2 FQDESV (reference sequence). The CDR3 has 16 amino acids.

This clone is termed medium-sized. This rearrangement joins TRBV6-1 to TRBJ2-7; maybe TRBD2 (5 bases). The V end was cut by 8 bases, the J end by 4 bases, with 9 bases between. Per germline, CDR1 MNHNS and CDR2 SASEGT. This CDR3 contains 11 residues. The CDR3 sequence: CASVRDYEQYF. In DNA form, the CDR3 reads TGTGCCAGCGTGAGGGATTACGAGCAGTACTTC.

The sample holds many counts of this clone. The chain employs TRBV5-5 and TRBJ1-6, with a possible D match to TRBD1 (6 bases). V was clipped by 0 bases and J by 9 bases, with 13 bases between them. CDR3 size: 15 residues. Per the germline V gene, CDR1 is SGHKS and CDR2 is YYEKEE (reference sequence). CDR3: CASSLDVRGSSPLHF. DNA for the CDR3: TGTGCCAGCAGCTTGGATGTCAGGGGAAGTTCACCCCTCCACTTT.

This clone was recorded many times. The CDR3: CASSPREGGELFF. In DNA form, the CDR3 reads TGTGCCAGCTCCCCCAGGGAAGGCGGGGAGCTGTTTTTT. The chain links TRBV18 to TRBJ2-2; perhaps TRBD1 as D (5 bases). The CDR3 is 13 residues long. Trimming removed 6 bases at V and 7 bases at J, with 12 bases between. The germline V gene encodes CDR1 KGHSH and CDR2 LQKENI.

This clone was counted many times. The chain has TRBV20-1 and TRBJ1-1, with TRBD1 matching 9 bases. J gave up 4 bases and V 7 bases, and 7 bases lay outside the gene matches. The CDR3 contains 13 residues. The germline CDR1 and CDR2 sequences are DFQATT and SNEGSKA (reference sequence). The CDR3 region is CSVGQGRSTEAFF. The CDR3 DNA follows: TGCAGTGTCGGACAGGGGAGGTCCACTGAAGCTTTCTTT.

This clone was counted ten times or more. The chain combines TRBV4-2 with TRBJ2-7, with D perhaps TRBD2 (5 bases). CDR3 size: 16 residues. CDR1 LGHNA and CDR2 YNFKEQ come from the germline V gene. V lost 0 bases and J 1 base, leaving 13 bases between the germline ends. The CDR3 sequence: CASSQDRGLVSYEQYF. For the CDR3, the DNA is TGTGCCAGCAGCCAAGATAGAGGGCTAGTTTCCTACGAGCAGTACTTC.

This clone is medium-sized. This specimen includes other DNA sequences encoding the same CDR3. J is TRBJ2-2 and V is TRBV6-1; TRBD2 matches at 12 bases. Germline assignment: CDR1 MNHNS and CDR2 SASEGT. V shed 2 bases, J shed 6 bases, and the junction held 1 base outside the gene matches. This CDR3 contains 15 residues. The CDR3 reads CASSELAGGPGELFF. Written as DNA, the CDR3 is TGTGCCAGCAGTGAACTAGCGGGGGGGCCCGGGGAGCTGTTTTTT.

This clone was recorded at least ten times. V usage is TRBV6-1 and J usage is TRBJ2-5; maybe TRBD2 (5 bases). This CDR3 region has 16 residues. Germline-derived CDR1 and CDR2 are MNHNS and SASEGT. Trimming took off 7 bases at V and 5 bases at J, with 23 bases between the two ends. As DNA, the CDR3 is TGTGCCAGCAATGACCCCGGGGTCGTCGCGGAGGAGACCCAGTACTTC. Translated: CASNDPGVVAEETQYF.